The 15 T cell receptor beta chains in this list originate from one sample, sequenced in a study of T cells after yellow fever vaccination. TCRdb fed the 5' RACE reads into MiXCR, producing one record per CDR3 protein. The sample comprises around 500,000 distinct CDR3 sequences, roughly a fifth of which are singletons, and about a sixth rests with the top ten. This specimen consisted of PBMCs, obtained roughly 23 days after the first yellow fever vaccination. These receptors were taken from a young man who received the YFV17D yellow fever vaccine.

This clonotype showed up many times. This chain connects TRBV4-3 to TRBJ2-7; 9 bases map to TRBD1. The CDR3 covers 14 residues. The germline V gene has CDR1 LGHNA and CDR2 YSLEER. V was pared by 1 base and J by 3 bases, with 1 base of the junction left unmatched. In DNA, the CDR3 is TGCGCCAGCAGCCAAGGGACAGGGGACTACGAGCAGTACTTC. Protein sequence: CASSQGTGDYEQYF.

This chain connects TRBV3-1 to TRBJ1-1; D might be TRBD1 (6 bases). Trimming left V 1 base short and J 4 bases short, with 10 bases between. This CDR3 is built from 14 residues. The germline V gene has CDR1 LGHDT and CDR2 YNNKEL (reference sequence). The CDR3 sequence: CASSQVAGATEAFF. CDR3 in DNA: TGTGCCAGCAGCCAAGTGGCAGGGGCCACTGAAGCTTTCTTT. Filled out from reference TRBV3-1 and TRBJ1-1, the complete variable domain reads DTAVSQTPKYLVTQMGNDKSIKCEQNLGHDTMYWYKQDSKKFLKIMFSYNNKELIINETVPNRFSPKSPDKAHLNLHINSLELGDSAVYFCASSQVAGATEAFFGQGTRLTVV.

This clonotype has a handful of counts. The chain carries TRBV28 and TRBJ1-1; a possible D gene is TRBD1 (5 bases). The CDR3 covers 12 residues. Germline V CDR1 and CDR2: MDHEN, SYDVKM. V was shortened by 6 bases and J by 4 bases, with 9 bases between the two germline ends. CDR3 sequence (DNA): TGTGCCAGCAGGGCAGGGTTCACTGAAGCTTTCTTT. Its protein is CASRAGFTEAFF.

The V and J genes are TRBV27 and TRBJ2-2; TRBD2 matches 11 bases. V dropped 6 bases and J dropped 6; count of bases not matched to a gene: 9. CDR3 length equals 16 residues. The germline V gene has CDR1 MNHEY and CDR2 SMNVEV (reference sequence). CDR3 residues: CASSGTSGGPPGELFF. The CDR3 coding sequence is TGTGCCAGCAGCGGAACTAGCGGGGGCCCCCCCGGGGAGCTGTTTTTT.

This clonotype has just a few counts. The chain recombines TRBV2 with TRBJ2-3; TRBD2 matches at 10 bases. The CDR3 consists of 15 residues. Germline CDR1 and CDR2: SNHLY and FYNNEI. J lost 2 bases, V lost 6 bases, and 5 bases had no gene match. In DNA form, the CDR3 reads TGTGCCAGCAGCCAGCGGGGGGGGTTCACAGATACGCAGTATTTT. As protein: CASSQRGGFTDTQYF.

This clonotype was detected only a few times. This chain links TRBV11-1 with TRBJ2-1; tentatively, D is TRBD1 or TRBD2 (6 bases each). V shed 5 bases and J shed 3 bases, with 23 bases lying between them. Germline CDR1 SGHAT, CDR2 FQDESV (reference sequence). CDR3 size: 18 residues. The chain's CDR3 is CASSPKPRGGDLYNEQFF. The CDR3 bases are TGTGCCAGCAGCCCCAAGCCCAGGGGAGGCGACCTCTACAATGAGCAGTTCTTC. Filled out from reference TRBV11-1 and TRBJ2-1, the complete variable domain reads EAEVAQSPRYKITEKSQAVAFWCDPISGHATLYWYRQILGQGPELLVQFQDESVVDDSQLPKDRFSAERLKGVDSTLKIQPAELGDSAMYLCASSPKPRGGDLYNEQFFGPGTRLTVL.

V usage is TRBV6-1 and J usage is TRBJ2-2; 12 bases match TRBD1. This CDR3 spans 14 amino acids. The V and J ends lost 6 bases and 8 bases, in that order; junction bases with no gene match: 4. Germline loops: CDR1 MNHNS, CDR2 SASEGT. The CDR3 region is CASSRDRGRGELFF. For the CDR3, the DNA is TGTGCCAGCAGCCGGGACAGGGGGCGAGGGGAGCTGTTTTTT.

This clonotype was found a few times. The rearrangement uses TRBV5-1 and TRBJ2-3, with D possibly being TRBD2 (6 bases). The CDR3 sequence is 16 residues long. V lost 8 bases, J lost 0 bases, and 19 bases lay in between. The germline V gene has CDR1 SGHRS and CDR2 YFSETQ. DNA for the CDR3: TGCGCCAGTGGTAATGGGGGGAAAGGTAGCACAGATACGCAGTATTTT. It specifies CASGNGGKGSTDTQYF. Supplemented by reference TRBV5-1 and TRBJ2-3, the full variable domain reads KAGVTQTPRYLIKTRGQQVTLSCSPISGHRSVSWYQQTPGQGLQFLFEYFSETQRNKGNFPGRFSGRQFSNSRSEMNVSTLELGDSALYLCASGNGGKGSTDTQYFGPGTRLTVL.

This clonotype was seen at least ten times. The V call is TRBV4-1, the J call TRBJ1-1; D is perhaps TRBD1 (5 bases). In germline, CDR1 is MGHRA, CDR2 YSYEKL. With 3 bases removed from V and 5 bases from J, the gap between germline ends came to 10 bases. There are 13 residues in the CDR3. The CDR3 DNA is TGCGCCAGCAGCCAGGACACTACTACTGAAGCTTTCTTT. It specifies CASSQDTTTEAFF.

The chain carries TRBV15 and TRBJ1-5; 8 bases are a match to TRBD1. The trim removed 0 bases at V and 6 bases at J, leaving 10 bases unmatched. The CDR3 runs to 17 residues. In germline, CDR1 is LNHNV, CDR2 YYDKDF (reference sequence). CDR3 bases: TGTGCCACCAGCAGAGATCAAACAGGGGGAGGGAGTCAGCCCCAGCATTTT. It specifies CATSRDQTGGGSQPQHF.

The rearrangement links TRBV24-1 to TRBJ2-3; D perhaps matches TRBD2 (6 bases). Trimming took 4 bases from V and 3 from J, leaving 16 bases between them. Germline V gene data show CDR1 as KGHDR and CDR2 as SFDVKD. The CDR3 has 16 amino acids. Written as DNA, the CDR3 is TGTGCCACCAGTGACCTGGACCGGGGAGGAACAGATACGCAGTATTTT. Translated: CATSDLDRGGTDTQYF.

The chain is built from TRBV7-2 and TRBJ2-2; TRBD1 agrees at 7 bases. V lost 6 bases and J lost 4; bases outside the gene matches: 11. The CDR3 contains 16 residues. The germline V gene encodes CDR1 SGHTA and CDR2 FQGNSA. The CDR3 region has the DNA TGTGCCAGCAGTACAACCGGGACAGTAATCACCGGGGAGCTGTTTTTT. Its protein is CASSTTGTVITGELFF.

The chain employs TRBV5-5 and TRBJ2-3; possible D gene TRBD2, 6 bases. The V end was cut by 6 bases, the J end by 6 bases, with 14 bases between. The germline gives CDR1 SGHKS, CDR2 YYEKEE (reference sequence). The CDR3 is 13 amino acids. Written as DNA, the CDR3 is TGTGCCAGCACCGAACGGGGAGGCGATACGCAGTATTTT. Its protein product is CASTERGGDTQYF. Supplemented by reference TRBV5-5 and TRBJ2-3, the full variable domain reads DAGVTQSPTHLIKTRGQQVTLRCSPISGHKSVSWYQQVLGQGPQFIFQYYEKEERGRGNFPDRFSARQFPNYSSELNVNALLLGDSALYLCASTERGGDTQYFGPGTRLTVL.

This clonotype was detected many times. V usage is TRBV5-1 and J usage is TRBJ2-3; D not resolved. The CDR3 is made up of 16 amino acids. In germline, CDR1 is SGHRS, CDR2 YFSETQ. Trimming took 3 bases from V and 4 from J, leaving 18 bases between them. CDR3 sequence: CASSSRISTPPDTQYF. The CDR3 bases are TGCGCCAGCAGCTCCCGGATATCGACGCCGCCAGATACGCAGTATTTT.

V usage is TRBV7-9 and J usage is TRBJ1-2; D not resolved. Germline CDR1 and CDR2: SEHNR and FQNEAQ (reference sequence). The CDR3 totals 14 residues. V gave up 5 bases and J gave up 4 bases, with 14 bases separating them. For the CDR3, the DNA is TGTGCCAGCAGCCAGAGGACGGCTGGCTATGGCTACACCTTC. It translates to CASSQRTAGYGYTF.